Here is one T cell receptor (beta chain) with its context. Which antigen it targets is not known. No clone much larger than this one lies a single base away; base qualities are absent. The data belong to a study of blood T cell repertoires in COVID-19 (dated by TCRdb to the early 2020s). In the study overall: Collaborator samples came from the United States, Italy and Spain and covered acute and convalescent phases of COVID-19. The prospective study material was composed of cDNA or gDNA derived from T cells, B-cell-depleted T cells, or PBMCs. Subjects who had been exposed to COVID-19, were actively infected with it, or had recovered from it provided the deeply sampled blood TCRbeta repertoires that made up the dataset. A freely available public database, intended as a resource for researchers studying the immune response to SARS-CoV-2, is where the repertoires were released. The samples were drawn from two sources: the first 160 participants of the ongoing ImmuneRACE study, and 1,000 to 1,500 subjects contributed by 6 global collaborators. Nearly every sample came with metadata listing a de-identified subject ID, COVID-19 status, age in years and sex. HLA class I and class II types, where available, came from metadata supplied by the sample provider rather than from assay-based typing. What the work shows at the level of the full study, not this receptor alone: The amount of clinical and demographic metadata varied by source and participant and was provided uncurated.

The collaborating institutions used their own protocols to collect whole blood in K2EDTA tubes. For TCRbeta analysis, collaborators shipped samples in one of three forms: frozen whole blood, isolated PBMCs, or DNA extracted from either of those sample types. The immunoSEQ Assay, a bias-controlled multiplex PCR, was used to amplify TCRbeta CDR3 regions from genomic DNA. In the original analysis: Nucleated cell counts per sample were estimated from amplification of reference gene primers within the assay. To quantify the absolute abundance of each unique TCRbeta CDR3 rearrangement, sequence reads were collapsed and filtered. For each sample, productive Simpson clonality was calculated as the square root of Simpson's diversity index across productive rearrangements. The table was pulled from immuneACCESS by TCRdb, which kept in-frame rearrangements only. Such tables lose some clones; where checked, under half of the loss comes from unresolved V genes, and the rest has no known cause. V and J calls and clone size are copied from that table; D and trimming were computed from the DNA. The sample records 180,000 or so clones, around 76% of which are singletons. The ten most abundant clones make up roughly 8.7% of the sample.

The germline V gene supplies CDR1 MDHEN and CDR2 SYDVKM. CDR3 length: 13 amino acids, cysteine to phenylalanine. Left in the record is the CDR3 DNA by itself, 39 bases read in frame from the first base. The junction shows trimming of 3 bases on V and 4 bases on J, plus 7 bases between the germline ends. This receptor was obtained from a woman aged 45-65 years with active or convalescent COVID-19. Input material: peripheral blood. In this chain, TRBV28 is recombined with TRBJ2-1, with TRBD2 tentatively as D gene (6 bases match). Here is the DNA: TGTGCCAGCAGTTTGGGGGGTTACAATGAGCAGTTCTTC. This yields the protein CASSLGGYNEQFF.